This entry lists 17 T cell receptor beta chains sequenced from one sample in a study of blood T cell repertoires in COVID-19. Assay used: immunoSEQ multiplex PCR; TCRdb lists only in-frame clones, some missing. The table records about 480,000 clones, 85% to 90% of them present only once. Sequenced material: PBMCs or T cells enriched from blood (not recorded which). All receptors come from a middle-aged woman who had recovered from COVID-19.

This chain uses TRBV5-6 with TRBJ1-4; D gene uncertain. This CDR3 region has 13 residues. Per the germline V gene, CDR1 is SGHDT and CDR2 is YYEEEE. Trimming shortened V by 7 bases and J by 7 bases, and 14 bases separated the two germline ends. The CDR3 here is CASLIRGSEKLFF. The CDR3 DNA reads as TGTGCCAGCCTCATCCGAGGGTCTGAAAAACTGTTTTTT.

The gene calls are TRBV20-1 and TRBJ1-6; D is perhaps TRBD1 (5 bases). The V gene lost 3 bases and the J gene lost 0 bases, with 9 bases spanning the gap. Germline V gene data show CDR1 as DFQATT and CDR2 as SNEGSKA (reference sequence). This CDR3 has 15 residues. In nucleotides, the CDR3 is TGCAGTGCTAGTGCGGGGGGCTCCTATAATTCACCCCTCCACTTT. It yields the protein CSASAGGSYNSPLHF.

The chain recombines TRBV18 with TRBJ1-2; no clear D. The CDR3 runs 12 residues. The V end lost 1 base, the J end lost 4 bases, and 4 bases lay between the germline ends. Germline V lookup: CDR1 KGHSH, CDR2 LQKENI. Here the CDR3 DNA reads TGTGCCAGCTCACCACTTCGCTATGGCTACACCTTC. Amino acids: CASSPLRYGYTF.

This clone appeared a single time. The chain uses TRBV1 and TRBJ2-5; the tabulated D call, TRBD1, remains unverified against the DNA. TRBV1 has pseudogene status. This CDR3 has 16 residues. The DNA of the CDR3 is TGCACCAGCAGCCACGGACAGGGGATGGGGCGGGAGACCCAGTACTTC. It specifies CTSSHGQGMGRETQYF.

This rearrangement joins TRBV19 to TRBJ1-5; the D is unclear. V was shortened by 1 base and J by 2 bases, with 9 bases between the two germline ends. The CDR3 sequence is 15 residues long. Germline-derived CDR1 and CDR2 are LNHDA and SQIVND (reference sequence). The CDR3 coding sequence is TGTGCCAGTAGTATAGGGGCAGACGGCAATCAGCCCCAGCATTTT. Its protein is CASSIGADGNQPQHF.

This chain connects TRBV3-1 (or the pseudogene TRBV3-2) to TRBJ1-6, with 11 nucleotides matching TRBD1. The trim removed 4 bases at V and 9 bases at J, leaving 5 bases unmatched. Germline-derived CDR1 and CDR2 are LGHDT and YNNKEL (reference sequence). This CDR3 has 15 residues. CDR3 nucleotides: TGTGCCAGCAGCCTGGGACAGGGGGTAGGTTCACCCCTCCACTTT. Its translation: CASSLGQGVGSPLHF.

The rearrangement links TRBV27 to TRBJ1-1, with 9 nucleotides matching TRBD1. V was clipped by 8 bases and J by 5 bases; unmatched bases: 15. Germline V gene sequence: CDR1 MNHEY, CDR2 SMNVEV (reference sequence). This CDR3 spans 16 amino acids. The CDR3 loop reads CASGDRALRLVTEAFF. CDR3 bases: TGTGCCAGCGGGGACAGGGCTTTAAGGCTGGTTACTGAAGCTTTCTTT.

The CDR3 DNA follows: TGTGCCAGCAGCCCCAACACAAATCAGCCCCAGCATTTT. Translation gives CASSPNTNQPQHF. The chain is built from TRBV7-6 and TRBJ1-5; D gene unclear. The germline CDR1 and CDR2 sequences are SGHVS and FNYEAQ. This CDR3 comprises 13 residues. Trimming stripped 5 bases from V and 4 bases from J, with 9 bases between.

This CDR3 is CASSEDRGRRGWTEAFF. CDR3 nucleotide sequence: TGCGCCAGCAGTGAGGACAGGGGGAGACGGGGGTGGACTGAAGCTTTCTTT. The rearrangement uses TRBV10-1 and TRBJ1-1, with 9 bases fitting TRBD1. Germline CDR1 is WNHNN and CDR2 is SYGVQD (reference sequence). V trimming: 2 bases; J trimming: 5 bases; junction bases outside the gene matches: 12. The CDR3 spans 17 residues.

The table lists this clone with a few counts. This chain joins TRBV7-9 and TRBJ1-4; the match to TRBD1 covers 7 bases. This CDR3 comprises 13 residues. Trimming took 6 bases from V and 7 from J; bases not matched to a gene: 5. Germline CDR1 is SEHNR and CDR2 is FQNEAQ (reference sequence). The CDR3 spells CASRGQSSEKLFF. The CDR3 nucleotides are TGTGCCAGCAGGGGACAGAGTAGTGAAAAACTGTTTTTT.

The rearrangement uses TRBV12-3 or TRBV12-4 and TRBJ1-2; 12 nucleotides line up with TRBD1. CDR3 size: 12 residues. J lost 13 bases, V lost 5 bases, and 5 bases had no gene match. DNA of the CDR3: TGTGCCAGCAGTCCGGGACAGGGGGCGGCCACCTTC. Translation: CASSPGQGAATF.

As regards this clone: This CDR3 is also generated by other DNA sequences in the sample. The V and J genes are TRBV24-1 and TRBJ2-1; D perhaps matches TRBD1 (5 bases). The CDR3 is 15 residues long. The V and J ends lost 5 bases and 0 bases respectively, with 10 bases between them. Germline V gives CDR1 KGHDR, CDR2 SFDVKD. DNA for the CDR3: TGTGCCACCAGTGGGGGCCAGAGCTCCTACAATGAGCAGTTCTTC. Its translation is CATSGGQSSYNEQFF.

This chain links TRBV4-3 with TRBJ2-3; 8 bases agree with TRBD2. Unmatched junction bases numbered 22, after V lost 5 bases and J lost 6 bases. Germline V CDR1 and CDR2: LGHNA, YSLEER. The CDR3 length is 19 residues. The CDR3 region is CASSSNILEVAGSPDTQYF. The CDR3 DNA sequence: TGCGCCAGCAGCTCCAATATCCTTGAAGTAGCGGGGTCCCCGGATACGCAGTATTTT.

This CDR3 is CASSFRTGVEYGYTF. In DNA, the CDR3 is TGTGCCAGCAGCTTCCGGACAGGGGTCGAATATGGCTACACCTTC. The genes are TRBV5-6 and TRBJ1-2, with 9 bases fitting TRBD1. The V gene's germline CDR1 is SGHDT and CDR2 YYEEEE. The J segment lost 5 bases and the V segment lost 2 bases, leaving 7 bases of the junction unmatched. CDR3 size: 15 residues.

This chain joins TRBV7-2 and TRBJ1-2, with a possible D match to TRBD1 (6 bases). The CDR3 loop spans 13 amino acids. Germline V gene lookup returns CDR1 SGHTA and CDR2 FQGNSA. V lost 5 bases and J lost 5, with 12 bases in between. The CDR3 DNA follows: TGTGCCAGCAGCAAGGACAGAAGATATGGCTACACCTTC. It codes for CASSKDRRYGYTF.

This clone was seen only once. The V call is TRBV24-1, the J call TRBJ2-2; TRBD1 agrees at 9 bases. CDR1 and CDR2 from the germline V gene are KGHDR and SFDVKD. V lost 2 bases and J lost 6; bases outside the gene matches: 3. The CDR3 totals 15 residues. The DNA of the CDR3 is TGTGCCACCAGTGATTGGGGACAGGGAGCCGGGGAGCTGTTTTTT. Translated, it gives CATSDWGQGAGELFF.

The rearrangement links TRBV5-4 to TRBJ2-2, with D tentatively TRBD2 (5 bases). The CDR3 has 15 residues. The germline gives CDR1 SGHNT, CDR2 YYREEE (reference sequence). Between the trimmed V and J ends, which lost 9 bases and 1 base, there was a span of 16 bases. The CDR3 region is CATGSGNLNTGELFF. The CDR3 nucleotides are TGTGCCACCGGAAGCGGTAACTTGAACACCGGGGAGCTGTTTTTT. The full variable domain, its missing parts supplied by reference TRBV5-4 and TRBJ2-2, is ETGVTQSPTHLIKTRGQQVTLRCSSQSGHNTVSWYQQALGQGPQFIFQYYREEENGRGNFPPRFSGLQFPNYSSELNVNALELDDSALYLCATGSGNLNTGELFFGEGSRLTVL.